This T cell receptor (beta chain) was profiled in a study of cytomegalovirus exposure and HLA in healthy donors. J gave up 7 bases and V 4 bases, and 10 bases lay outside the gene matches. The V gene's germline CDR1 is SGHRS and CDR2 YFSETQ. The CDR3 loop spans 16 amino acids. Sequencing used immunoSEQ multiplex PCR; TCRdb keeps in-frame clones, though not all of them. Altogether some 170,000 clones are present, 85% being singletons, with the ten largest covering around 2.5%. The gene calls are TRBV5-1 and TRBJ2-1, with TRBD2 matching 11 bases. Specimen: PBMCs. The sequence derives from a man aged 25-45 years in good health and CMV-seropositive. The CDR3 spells CASSIQTSGAVNEQFF. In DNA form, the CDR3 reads TGCGCCAGCAGCATCCAGACTAGCGGGGCGGTTAATGAGCAGTTCTTC.